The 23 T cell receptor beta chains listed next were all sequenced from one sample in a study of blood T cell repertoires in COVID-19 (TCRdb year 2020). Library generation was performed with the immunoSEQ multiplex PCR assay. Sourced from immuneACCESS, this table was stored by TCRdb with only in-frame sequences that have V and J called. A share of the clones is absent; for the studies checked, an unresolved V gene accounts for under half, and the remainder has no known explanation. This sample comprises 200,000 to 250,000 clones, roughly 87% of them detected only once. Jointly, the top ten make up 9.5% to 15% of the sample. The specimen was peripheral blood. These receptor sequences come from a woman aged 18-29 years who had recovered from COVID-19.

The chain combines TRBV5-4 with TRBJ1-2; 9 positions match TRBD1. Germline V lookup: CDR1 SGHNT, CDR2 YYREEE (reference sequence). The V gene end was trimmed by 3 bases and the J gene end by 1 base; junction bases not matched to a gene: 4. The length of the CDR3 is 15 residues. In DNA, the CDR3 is TGTGCCAGCAGCTCGGGACAGGGCATTAACTATGGCTACACCTTC. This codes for CASSSGQGINYGYTF.

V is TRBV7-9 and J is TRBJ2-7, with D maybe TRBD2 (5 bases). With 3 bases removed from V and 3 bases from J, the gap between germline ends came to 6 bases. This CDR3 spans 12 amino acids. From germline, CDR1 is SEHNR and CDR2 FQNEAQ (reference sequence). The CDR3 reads CASSFTSYEQYF. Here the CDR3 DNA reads TGTGCCAGCAGCTTTACTAGCTACGAGCAGTACTTC.

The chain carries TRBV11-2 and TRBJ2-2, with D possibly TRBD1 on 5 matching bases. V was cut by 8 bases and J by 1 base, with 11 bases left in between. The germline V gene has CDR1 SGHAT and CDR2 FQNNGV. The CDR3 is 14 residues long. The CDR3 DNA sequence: TGTGCCAGCGCGCAGGGTGGGAACACCGGGGAGCTGTTTTTT. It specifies CASAQGGNTGELFF. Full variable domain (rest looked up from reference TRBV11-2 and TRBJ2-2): EAGVAQSPRYKIIEKRQSVAFWCNPISGHATLYWYQQILGQGPKLLIQFQNNGVVDDSQLPKDRFSAERLKGVDSTLKIQPAKLEDSAVYLCASAQGGNTGELFFGEGSRLTVL.

CDR3 sequence: CASSSIRRETAYGYTF. The CDR3 DNA reads as TGTGCCAGCAGTTCTATCCGACGGGAAACCGCCTATGGCTACACCTTC. The rearrangement joins TRBV6-5 to TRBJ1-2, with unresolved D. The germline V gene encodes CDR1 MNHEY and CDR2 SVGAGI. This CDR3 is built from 16 residues. V shed 4 bases and J shed 4 bases, with 19 bases lying between them.

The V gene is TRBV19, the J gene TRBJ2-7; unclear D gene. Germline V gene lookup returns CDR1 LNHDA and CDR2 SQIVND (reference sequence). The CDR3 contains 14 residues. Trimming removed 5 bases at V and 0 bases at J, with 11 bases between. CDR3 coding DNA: TGTGCCAGTAGTCTGCATACGGGCTCCTACGAGCAGTACTTC. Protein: CASSLHTGSYEQYF.

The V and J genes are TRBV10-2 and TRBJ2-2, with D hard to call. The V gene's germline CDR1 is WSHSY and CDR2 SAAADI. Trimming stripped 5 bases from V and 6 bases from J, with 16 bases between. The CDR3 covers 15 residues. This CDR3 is CASSFYKLGSGELFF. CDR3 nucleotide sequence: TGCGCCAGCAGTTTTTATAAGCTGGGCTCCGGGGAGCTGTTTTTT.

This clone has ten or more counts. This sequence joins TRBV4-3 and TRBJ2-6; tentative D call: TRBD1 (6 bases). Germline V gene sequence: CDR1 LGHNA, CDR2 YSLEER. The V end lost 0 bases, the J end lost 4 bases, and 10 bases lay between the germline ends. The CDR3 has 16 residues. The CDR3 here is CASSQEVQGGANVLTF. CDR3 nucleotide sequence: TGCGCCAGCAGCCAAGAGGTCCAGGGGGGGGCCAACGTCCTGACTTTC.

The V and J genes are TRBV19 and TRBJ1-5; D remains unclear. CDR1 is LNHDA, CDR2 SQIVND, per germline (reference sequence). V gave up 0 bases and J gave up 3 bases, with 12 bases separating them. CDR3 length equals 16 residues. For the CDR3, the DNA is TGTGCCAGTAGTATAGATCACGGCCAGGACAATCAGCCCCAGCATTTT. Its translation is CASSIDHGQDNQPQHF.

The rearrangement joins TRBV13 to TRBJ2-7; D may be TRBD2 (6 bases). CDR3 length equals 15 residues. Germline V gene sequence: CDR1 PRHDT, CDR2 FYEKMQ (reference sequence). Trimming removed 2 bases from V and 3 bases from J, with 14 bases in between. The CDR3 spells CASSLKSRLVYEQYF. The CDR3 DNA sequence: TGTGCCAGCAGCTTAAAATCCCGACTAGTCTACGAGCAGTACTTC.

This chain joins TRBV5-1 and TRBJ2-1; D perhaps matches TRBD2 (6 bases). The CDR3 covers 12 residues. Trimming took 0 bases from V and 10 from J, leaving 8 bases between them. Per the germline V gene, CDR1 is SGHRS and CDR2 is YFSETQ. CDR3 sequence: CASSLGREEQFF. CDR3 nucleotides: TGCGCCAGCAGCTTGGGACGGGAGGAGCAGTTCTTC.

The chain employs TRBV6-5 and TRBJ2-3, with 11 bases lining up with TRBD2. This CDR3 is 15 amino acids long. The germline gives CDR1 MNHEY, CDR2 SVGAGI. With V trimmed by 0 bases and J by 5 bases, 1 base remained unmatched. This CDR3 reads CASSYSGTSGDTQYF. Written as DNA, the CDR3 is TGTGCCAGCAGTTACTCCGGGACTAGCGGAGATACGCAGTATTTT.

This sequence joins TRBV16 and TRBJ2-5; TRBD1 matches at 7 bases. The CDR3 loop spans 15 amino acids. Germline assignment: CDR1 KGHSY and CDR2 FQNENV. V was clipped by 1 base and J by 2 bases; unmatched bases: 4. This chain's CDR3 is CASSQWDSSQETQYF. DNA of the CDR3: TGTGCCAGCAGCCAATGGGACAGCTCTCAAGAGACCCAGTACTTC.

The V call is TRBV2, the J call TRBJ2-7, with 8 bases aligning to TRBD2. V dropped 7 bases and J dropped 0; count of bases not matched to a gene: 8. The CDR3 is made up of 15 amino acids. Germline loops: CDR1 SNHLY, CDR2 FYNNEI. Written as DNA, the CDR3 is TGTGCCAGCACAAGCGGGAGCTATCTCTCCTACGAGCAGTACTTC. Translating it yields CASTSGSYLSYEQYF.

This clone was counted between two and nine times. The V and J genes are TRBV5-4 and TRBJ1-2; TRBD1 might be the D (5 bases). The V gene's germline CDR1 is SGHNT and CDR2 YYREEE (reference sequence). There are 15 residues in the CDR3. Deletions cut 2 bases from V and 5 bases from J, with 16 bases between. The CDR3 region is CASSFGTAGSYGYTF. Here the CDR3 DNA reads TGTGCCAGCAGCTTTGGGACCGCGGGGTCGTATGGCTACACCTTC.

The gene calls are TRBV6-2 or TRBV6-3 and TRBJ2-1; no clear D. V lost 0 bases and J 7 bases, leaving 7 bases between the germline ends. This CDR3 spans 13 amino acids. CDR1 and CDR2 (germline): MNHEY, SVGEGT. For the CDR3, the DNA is TGTGCCAGCAGTTACTCGAGGTGGAATGAGCAGTTCTTC. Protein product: CASSYSRWNEQFF.

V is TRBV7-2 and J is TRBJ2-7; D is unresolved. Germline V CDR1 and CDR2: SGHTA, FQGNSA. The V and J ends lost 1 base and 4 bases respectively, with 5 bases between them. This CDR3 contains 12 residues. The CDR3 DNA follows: TGTGCCAGCAGCTTAGGAACATACGAGCAGTACTTC. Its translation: CASSLGTYEQYF.

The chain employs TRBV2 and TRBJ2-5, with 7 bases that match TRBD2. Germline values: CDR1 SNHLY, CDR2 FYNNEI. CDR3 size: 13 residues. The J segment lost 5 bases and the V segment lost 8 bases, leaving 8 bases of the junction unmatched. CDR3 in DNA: TGTGCCAGCGATCGGGGGGTGGTGGAGACCCAGTACTTC. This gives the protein CASDRGVVETQYF.

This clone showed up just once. The CDR3 region is CASSSQGVGTEAFF. The CDR3 coding sequence is TGTGCCAGCAGCTCCCAGGGGGTGGGCACTGAAGCTTTCTTT. The chain recombines TRBV5-6 with TRBJ1-1, with 7 bases aligning to TRBD1. The CDR3 covers 14 residues. Per germline, CDR1 SGHDT and CDR2 YYEEEE. V shed 3 bases and J 4 bases; nucleotides not matched to a gene: 6.

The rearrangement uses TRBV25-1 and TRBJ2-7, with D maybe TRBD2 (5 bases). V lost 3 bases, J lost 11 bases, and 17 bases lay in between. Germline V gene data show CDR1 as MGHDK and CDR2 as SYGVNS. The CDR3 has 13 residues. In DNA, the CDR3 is TGTGCCAGCAGTGAGGACGGACTGGCGAGGGAGTACTTC. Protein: CASSEDGLAREYF.

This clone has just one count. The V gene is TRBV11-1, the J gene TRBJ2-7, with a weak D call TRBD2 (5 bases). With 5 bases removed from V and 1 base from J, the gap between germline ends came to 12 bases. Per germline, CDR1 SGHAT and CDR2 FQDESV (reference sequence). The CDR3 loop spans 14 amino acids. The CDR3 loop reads CASSPRRESYEQYF. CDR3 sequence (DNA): TGTGCCAGCAGCCCCAGAAGGGAGTCCTACGAGCAGTACTTC.

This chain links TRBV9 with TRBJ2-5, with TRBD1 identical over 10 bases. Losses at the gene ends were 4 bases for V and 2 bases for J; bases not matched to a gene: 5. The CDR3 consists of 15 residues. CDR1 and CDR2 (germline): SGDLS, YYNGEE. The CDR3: CASSRDRGTQETQYF. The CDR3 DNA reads TGTGCCAGCAGCCGGGACAGGGGCACTCAAGAGACCCAGTACTTC.

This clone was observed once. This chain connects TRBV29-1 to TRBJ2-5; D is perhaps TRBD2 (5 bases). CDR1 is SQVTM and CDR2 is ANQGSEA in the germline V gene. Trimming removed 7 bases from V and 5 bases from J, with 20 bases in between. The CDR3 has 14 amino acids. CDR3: CSAPEGGPGETQYF. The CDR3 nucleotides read TGCAGCGCTCCTGAGGGTGGTCCGGGGGAGACCCAGTACTTC.

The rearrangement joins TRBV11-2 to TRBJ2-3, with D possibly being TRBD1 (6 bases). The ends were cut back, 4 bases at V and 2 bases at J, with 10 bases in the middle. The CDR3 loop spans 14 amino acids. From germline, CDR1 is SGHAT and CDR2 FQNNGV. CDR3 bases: TGTGCCAGCAGCTCTAGGACAGCCACAGATACGCAGTATTTT. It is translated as CASSSRTATDTQYF.